Presented here are 8 T cell receptor beta chains from one specimen sequenced in a study of T-cell reconstitution after alpha-beta-depleted transplantation in children. Using unique molecular identifiers, the investigators prepared the TCRbeta library. TCRdb processed the PCR reads anew with MiXCR; each CDR3 protein has one entry. The sample lists about 640,000 distinct CDR3 sequences, around 16% occurring once. The sample was PBMCs from the stem cell graft donor, taken from the stem cell graft. The source is a human donor who donated a stem cell graft to a child with acute myeloid leukemia.

The chain combines TRBV7-9 with TRBJ2-1, with D perhaps TRBD2 (6 bases). The CDR3 consists of 15 residues. Germline CDR1 SEHNR, CDR2 FQNEAQ (reference sequence). Trimming took 4 bases from V and 7 from J, leaving 17 bases between them. The CDR3, as DNA: TGTGCCAGCAGCTCTGGGGACTTCGCCTGGAATGAGCAGTTCTTC. The encoded protein is CASSSGDFAWNEQFF. Full variable domain (missing parts from reference TRBV7-9 and TRBJ2-1): DTGVSQNPRHKITKRGQNVTFRCDPISEHNRLYWYRQTLGQGPEFLTYFQNEAQLEKSRLLSDRFSAERPKGSFSTLEIQRTEQGDSAMYLCASSSGDFAWNEQFFGPGTRLTVL.

The chain carries TRBV6-1 and TRBJ2-4, with D possibly matching TRBD2 (5 bases). V was trimmed by 6 bases and J by 0 bases, leaving 15 bases between them. In germline, CDR1 is MNHNS, CDR2 SASEGT. CDR3 length: 16 residues. CDR3 nucleotide sequence: TGTGCCAGCAGCAAGGAGGCAGTATTAGCCAAAAACATTCAGTACTTC. Amino acid sequence: CASSKEAVLAKNIQYF.

Only a few counts were recorded for this clonotype. The chain carries TRBV5-1 and TRBJ2-1, with D possibly matching TRBD2 (6 bases). CDR3 length: 14 residues. Germline CDR1 reads SGHRS; CDR2 reads YFSETQ. Trimming shortened V by 6 bases and J by 6 bases, and 16 bases separated the two germline ends. CDR3: CASKDGGSGNEQFF. CDR3 nucleotide sequence: TGCGCCAGCAAGGACGGGGGTTCAGGCAATGAGCAGTTCTTC.

This clonotype appeared many times. The chain uses TRBV15 and TRBJ2-1; the D gene is possibly TRBD1 (5 bases). CDR1 and CDR2 from the germline V gene are LNHNV and YYDKDF (reference sequence). V was clipped by 8 bases and J by 7 bases, with 15 bases between them. This CDR3 has 13 residues. The DNA for the CDR3 is TGTGCCACCGAACGATGGGGCTGGAATGAGCAGTTCTTC. Protein: CATERWGWNEQFF.

This clonotype showed up many times. In nucleotides, the CDR3 is TGTGCCAGCAGTTACTTCACGGACGCCTACGAGCAGTACTTC. Its translation: CASSYFTDAYEQYF. This chain uses TRBV6-5 with TRBJ2-7, with D uncertain. The CDR3 is made up of 14 amino acids. Germline V gene sequence: CDR1 MNHEY, CDR2 SVGAGI. Trimming cost V 1 base and J 2 bases, with 9 bases left between them.

In its sample, this clonotype was seen a few times. This chain joins TRBV6-1 and TRBJ2-5; 7 bases line up with TRBD1. The germline CDR1 and CDR2 sequences are MNHNS and SASEGT. There are 16 residues in the CDR3. The ends lost 6 bases at V and 2 bases at J; junction bases unmatched: 12. CDR3 DNA: TGTGCCAGCAGATCCGACAGGGCCGCGTTTCAAGAGACCCAGTACTTC. Its protein is CASRSDRAAFQETQYF.

This sequence joins TRBV7-6 and TRBJ2-7, with D possibly matching TRBD2 (6 bases). This CDR3 contains 15 residues. Trimming removed 5 bases at V and 4 bases at J, with 18 bases between. Germline V lookup: CDR1 SGHVS, CDR2 FNYEAQ. CDR3 coding DNA: TGTGCCAGCAGCGCCCACCCGGGAGATCAGTACGAGCAGTACGTC. It encodes CASSAHPGDQYEQYV.

As regards this clonotype: A much larger clonotype is one base distant, so this may be a read error. The chain employs TRBV15 and TRBJ1-1; D not certain. The V gene's germline CDR1 is LNHNV and CDR2 YYDKDF (reference sequence). The CDR3 extends over 12 amino acids. V shed 8 bases and J shed 5 bases, with 12 bases lying between them. As DNA, the CDR3 is TGTGCCACCGGCGGGCTTAGGACTGAAGCTTTCTTT. Amino acids: CATGGLRTEAFF. Full variable domain (remainder filled in from reference TRBV15 and TRBJ1-1): DAMVIQNPRYQVTQFGKPVTLSCSQTLNHNVMYWYQQKSSQAPKLLFHYYDKDFNNEADTPDNFQSRRPNTSFCFLDIRSPGLGDTAMYLCATGGLRTEAFFGQGTRLTVV.